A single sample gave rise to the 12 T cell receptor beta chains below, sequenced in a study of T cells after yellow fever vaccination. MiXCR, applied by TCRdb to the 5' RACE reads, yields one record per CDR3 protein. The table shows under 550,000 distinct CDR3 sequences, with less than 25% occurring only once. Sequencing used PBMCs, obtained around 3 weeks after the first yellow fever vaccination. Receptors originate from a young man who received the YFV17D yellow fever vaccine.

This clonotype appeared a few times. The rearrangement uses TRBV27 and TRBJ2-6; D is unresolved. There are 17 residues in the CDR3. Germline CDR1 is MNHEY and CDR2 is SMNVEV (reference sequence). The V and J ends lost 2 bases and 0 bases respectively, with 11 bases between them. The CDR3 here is CASSLTPSGSGANVLTF. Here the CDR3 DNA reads TGTGCCAGCAGTTTAACCCCATCGGGCTCTGGGGCCAACGTCCTGACTTTC.

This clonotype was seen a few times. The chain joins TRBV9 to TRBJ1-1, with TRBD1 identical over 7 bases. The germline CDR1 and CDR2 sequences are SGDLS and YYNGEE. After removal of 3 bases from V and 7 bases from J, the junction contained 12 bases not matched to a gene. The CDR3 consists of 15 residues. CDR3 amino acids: CASSEKQGIGGEAFF. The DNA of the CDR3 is TGTGCCAGCAGCGAGAAACAGGGGATCGGCGGTGAAGCTTTCTTT.

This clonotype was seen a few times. The chain's CDR3 is CASSQGTRKNEQFF. Here the CDR3 DNA reads TGTGCCAGCAGCCAAGGAACGAGGAAGAATGAGCAGTTCTTC. V is TRBV3-1 and J is TRBJ2-1; no clear D. The CDR3 is made up of 14 amino acids. Per germline, CDR1 LGHDT and CDR2 YNNKEL (reference sequence). V shed 1 base and J shed 7 bases, with 11 bases lying between them.

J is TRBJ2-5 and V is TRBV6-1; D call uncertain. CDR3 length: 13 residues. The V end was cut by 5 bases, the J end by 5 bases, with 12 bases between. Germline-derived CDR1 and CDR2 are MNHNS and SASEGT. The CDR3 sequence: CASSYALRETQYF. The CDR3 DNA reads TGTGCCAGCAGTTACGCGCTTCGGGAGACCCAGTACTTC.

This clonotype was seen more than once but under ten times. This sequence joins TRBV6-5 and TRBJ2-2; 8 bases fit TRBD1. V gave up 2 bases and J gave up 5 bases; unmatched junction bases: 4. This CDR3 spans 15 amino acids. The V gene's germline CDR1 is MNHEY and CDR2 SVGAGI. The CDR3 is CASSYEGQATGELFF. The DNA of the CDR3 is TGTGCCAGCAGTTACGAGGGACAGGCTACCGGGGAGCTGTTTTTT.

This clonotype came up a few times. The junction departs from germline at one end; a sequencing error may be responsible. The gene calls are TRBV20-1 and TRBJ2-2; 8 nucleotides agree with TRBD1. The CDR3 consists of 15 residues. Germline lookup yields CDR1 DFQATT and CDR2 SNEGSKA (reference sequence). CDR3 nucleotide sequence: TGCAGTGCTGGAGACCCCGGGACAGGCCGGATAGGGCTGTTTTTT. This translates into CSAGDPGTGRIGLFF.

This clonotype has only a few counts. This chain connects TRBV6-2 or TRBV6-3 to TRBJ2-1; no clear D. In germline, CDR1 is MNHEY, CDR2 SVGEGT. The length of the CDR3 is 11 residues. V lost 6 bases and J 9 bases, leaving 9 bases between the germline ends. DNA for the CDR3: TGTGCCAGCAGGGGGATGGGTGAGCAGTTCTTC. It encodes CASRGMGEQFF.

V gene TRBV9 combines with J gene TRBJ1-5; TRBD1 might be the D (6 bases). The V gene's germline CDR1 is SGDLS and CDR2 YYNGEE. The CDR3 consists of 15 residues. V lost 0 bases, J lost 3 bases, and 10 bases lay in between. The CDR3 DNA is TGTGCCAGCAGCGTAGGAGGGGGTGACAATCAGCCCCAGCATTTT. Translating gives CASSVGGGDNQPQHF.

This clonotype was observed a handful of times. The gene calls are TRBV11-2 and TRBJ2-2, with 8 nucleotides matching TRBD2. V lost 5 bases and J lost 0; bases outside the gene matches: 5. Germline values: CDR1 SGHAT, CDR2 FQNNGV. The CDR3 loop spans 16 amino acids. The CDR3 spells CASSPRGAANTGELFF. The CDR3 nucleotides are TGTGCCAGCAGCCCGCGGGGGGCCGCGAACACCGGGGAGCTGTTTTTT.

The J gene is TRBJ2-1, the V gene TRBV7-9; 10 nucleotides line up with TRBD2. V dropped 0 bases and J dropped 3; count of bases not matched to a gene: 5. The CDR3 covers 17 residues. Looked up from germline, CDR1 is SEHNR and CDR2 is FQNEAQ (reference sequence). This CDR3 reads CASSLAVAGGHYNEQFF. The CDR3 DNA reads TGTGCCAGCAGCTTAGCGGTAGCGGGGGGACACTACAATGAGCAGTTCTTC.

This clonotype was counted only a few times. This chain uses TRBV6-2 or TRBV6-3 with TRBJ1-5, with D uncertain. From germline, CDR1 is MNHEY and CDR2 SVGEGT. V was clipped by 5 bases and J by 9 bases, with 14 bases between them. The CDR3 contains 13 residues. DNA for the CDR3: TGTGCCAGCAGTGTTTTAGCAGCGTGGCCCCAGCATTTT. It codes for CASSVLAAWPQHF.

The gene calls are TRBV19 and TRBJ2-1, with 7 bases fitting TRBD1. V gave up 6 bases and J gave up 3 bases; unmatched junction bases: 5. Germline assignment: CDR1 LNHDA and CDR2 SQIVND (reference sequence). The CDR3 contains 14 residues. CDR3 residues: CASRSRDSYNEQFF. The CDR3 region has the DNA TGTGCCAGTAGATCTCGGGACAGCTACAATGAGCAGTTCTTC. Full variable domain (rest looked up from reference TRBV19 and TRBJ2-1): DGGITQSPKYLFRKEGQNVTLSCEQNLNHDAMYWYRQDPGQGLRLIYYSQIVNDFQKGDIAEGYSVSREKKESFPLTVTSAQKNPTAFYLCASRSRDSYNEQFFGPGTRLTVL.